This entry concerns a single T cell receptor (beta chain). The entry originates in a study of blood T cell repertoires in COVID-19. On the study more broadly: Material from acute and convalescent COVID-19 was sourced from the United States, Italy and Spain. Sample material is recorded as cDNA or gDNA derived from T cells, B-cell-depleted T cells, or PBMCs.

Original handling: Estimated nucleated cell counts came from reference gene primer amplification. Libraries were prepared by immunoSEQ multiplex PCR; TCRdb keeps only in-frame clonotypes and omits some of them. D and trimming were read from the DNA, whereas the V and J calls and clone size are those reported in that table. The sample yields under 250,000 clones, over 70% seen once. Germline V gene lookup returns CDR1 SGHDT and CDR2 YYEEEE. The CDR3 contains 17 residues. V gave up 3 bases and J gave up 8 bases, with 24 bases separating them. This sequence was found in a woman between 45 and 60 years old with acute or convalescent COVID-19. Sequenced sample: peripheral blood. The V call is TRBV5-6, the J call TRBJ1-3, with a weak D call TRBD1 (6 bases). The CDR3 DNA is TGTGCCAGCAGCTCCGGGGGGAAACAGGGTCACGGCTACACCATATATTTT. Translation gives CASSSGGKQGHGYTIYF.